The 10 T cell receptor beta chains below were found in one sample sequenced in a study of T-cell memory formation after mild COVID-19. MiXCR was run by TCRdb on the 5' RACE reads, yielding one entry per CDR3 protein. The data show some 190,000 distinct CDR3 sequences, around 17% seen once. What was sequenced was PBMCs or a T cell subset sorted from them (not recorded which). The receptors were gathered from an adult woman who had mild COVID-19 (a few samples of this study predate the infection). Cell type and time point are not known.

This clonotype came up many times. This chain connects TRBV11-2 to TRBJ2-7; D may be TRBD1 or TRBD2 (7 bases each). The CDR3 spans 15 residues. V was cut by 4 bases and J by 1 base, with 14 bases left in between. The germline V gene has CDR1 SGHAT and CDR2 FQNNGV. The CDR3 nucleotides are TGTGCCAGCAGCTCAGCGGGACAGCCTTCCTACGAGCAGTACTTC. This codes for CASSSAGQPSYEQYF.

The table lists this clonotype with a few counts. The rearrangement uses TRBV5-1 and TRBJ1-1, with D unclear. Germline values: CDR1 SGHRS, CDR2 YFSETQ. The CDR3 is 16 amino acids. V was trimmed by 3 bases and J by 0 bases, leaving 15 bases between them. In nucleotides, the CDR3 is TGCGCCAGCAGCTCCCGAGTAGCACAGCTGAACACTGAAGCTTTCTTT. This gives the protein CASSSRVAQLNTEAFF. The variable domain in full, with the rest retrieved from reference TRBV5-1 and TRBJ1-1, is KAGVTQTPRYLIKTRGQQVTLSCSPISGHRSVSWYQQTPGQGLQFLFEYFSETQRNKGNFPGRFSGRQFSNSRSEMNVSTLELGDSALYLCASSSRVAQLNTEAFFGQGTRLTVV.

There are a few counts of this clonotype. The V call is TRBV5-1, the J call TRBJ2-3; D ambiguous. V was pared by 0 bases and J by 10 bases, with 18 bases between. Germline V gene data show CDR1 as SGHRS and CDR2 as YFSETQ. This CDR3 spans 15 amino acids. The CDR3 sequence: CASSLEGQRPNAQYF. CDR3 coding DNA: TGCGCCAGCAGCTTGGAGGGCCAAAGGCCCAATGCGCAGTATTTT.

This clonotype came up many times. The V call is TRBV4-3, the J call TRBJ2-5; 13 bases line up with TRBD2. Per germline, CDR1 LGHNA and CDR2 YSLEER. The trim removed 4 bases at V and 5 bases at J, leaving 7 bases unmatched. The CDR3 is made up of 16 amino acids. CDR3 nucleotide sequence: TGCGCCAGCAGCCGAGGACGGACTAGCGGGAGCGAGACCCAGTACTTC. It encodes CASSRGRTSGSETQYF.

The gene calls are TRBV10-3 and TRBJ1-4; D call uncertain. Trimming took 0 bases from V and 7 from J, leaving 3 bases between them. Germline V CDR1 and CDR2: ENHRY, SYGVKD. The CDR3 extends over 12 amino acids. The CDR3 DNA sequence: TGTGCCATCAGTGAGTCGGGTGAAAAACTGTTTTTT. Amino acids: CAISESGEKLFF.

This clonotype was observed a few times. This chain joins TRBV12-3 or TRBV12-4 and TRBJ2-1, with 10 bases matching TRBD1. The J segment lost 7 bases and the V segment lost 5 bases, leaving 8 bases of the junction unmatched. This CDR3 region has 15 residues. CDR3 loop: CASSPRTGGRNEQFF. The CDR3 coding sequence is TGTGCCAGCAGTCCCCGGACAGGGGGTCGAAATGAGCAGTTCTTC.

CDR3 sequence reads: CATSGPGRWDEQFF. The CDR3 region has the DNA TGTGCCACCAGCGGCCCGGGTCGATGGGATGAGCAGTTCTTC. V and J are TRBV24-1 and TRBJ2-1; D remains unclear. The CDR3 has 14 amino acids. Trimming stripped 7 bases from V and 8 bases from J, with 17 bases between. Germline V lookup: CDR1 KGHDR, CDR2 SFDVKD.

This clonotype was observed a handful of times. The chain is built from TRBV11-3 and TRBJ2-2; 9 bases are shared with TRBD2. The CDR3 is made up of 13 amino acids. The V segment lost 5 bases and the J segment 9 bases; nucleotides outside the gene matches: 4. CDR1 SGHNT and CDR2 YENEEA come from the germline V gene. The CDR3 loop reads CASSHSGSRELFF. The CDR3 DNA sequence: TGTGCCAGCAGCCATAGCGGGAGTAGGGAGCTGTTTTTT. Full variable domain (missing parts from reference TRBV11-3 and TRBJ2-2): EAGVVQSPRYKIIEKKQPVAFWCNPISGHNTLYWYLQNLGQGPELLIRYENEEAVDDSQLPKDRFSAERLKGVDSTLKIQPAELGDSAVYLCASSHSGSRELFFGEGSRLTVL.

V is TRBV18 and J is TRBJ2-7; 10 bases line up with TRBD1. CDR1 is KGHSH, CDR2 LQKENI, per germline. The CDR3 has 15 amino acids. Trimming cost V 0 bases and J 5 bases; bases outside gene matches: 4. CDR3: CASSPPETGGHEQYF. The CDR3, as DNA: TGTGCCAGCTCACCACCTGAGACAGGGGGCCACGAGCAGTACTTC.

The chain uses TRBV18 and TRBJ1-1; no clear D. The CDR3 has 17 amino acids. Per the germline V gene, CDR1 is KGHSH and CDR2 is LQKENI. The germline V and J ends were trimmed by 3 bases and 0 bases, with 17 bases remaining between them. The CDR3 bases are TGTGCCAGCTCACCGCTTCTTAAGACGGGGATGAACACTGAAGCTTTCTTT. Translated, it gives CASSPLLKTGMNTEAFF.